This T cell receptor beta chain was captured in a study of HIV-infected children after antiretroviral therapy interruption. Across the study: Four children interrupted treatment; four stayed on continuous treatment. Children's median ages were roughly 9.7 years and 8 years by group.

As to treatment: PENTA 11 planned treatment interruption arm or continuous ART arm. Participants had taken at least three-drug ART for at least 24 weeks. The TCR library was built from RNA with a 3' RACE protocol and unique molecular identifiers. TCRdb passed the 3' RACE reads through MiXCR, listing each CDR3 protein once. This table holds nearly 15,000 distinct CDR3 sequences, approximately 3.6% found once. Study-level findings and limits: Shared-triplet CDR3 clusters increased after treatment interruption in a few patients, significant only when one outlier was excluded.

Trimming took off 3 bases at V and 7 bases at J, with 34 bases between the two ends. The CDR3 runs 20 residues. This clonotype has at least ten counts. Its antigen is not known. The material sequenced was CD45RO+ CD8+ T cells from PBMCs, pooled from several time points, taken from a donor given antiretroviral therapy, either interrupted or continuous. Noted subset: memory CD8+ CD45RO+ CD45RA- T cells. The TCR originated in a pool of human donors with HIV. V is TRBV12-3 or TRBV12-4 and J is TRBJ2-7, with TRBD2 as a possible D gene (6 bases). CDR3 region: CASSFLSLGGPNIGEREQYF. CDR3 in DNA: TGTGCCAGCAGTTTCCTGAGCCTCGGGGGTCCGAATATTGGGGAGAGGGAGCAGTACTTC.